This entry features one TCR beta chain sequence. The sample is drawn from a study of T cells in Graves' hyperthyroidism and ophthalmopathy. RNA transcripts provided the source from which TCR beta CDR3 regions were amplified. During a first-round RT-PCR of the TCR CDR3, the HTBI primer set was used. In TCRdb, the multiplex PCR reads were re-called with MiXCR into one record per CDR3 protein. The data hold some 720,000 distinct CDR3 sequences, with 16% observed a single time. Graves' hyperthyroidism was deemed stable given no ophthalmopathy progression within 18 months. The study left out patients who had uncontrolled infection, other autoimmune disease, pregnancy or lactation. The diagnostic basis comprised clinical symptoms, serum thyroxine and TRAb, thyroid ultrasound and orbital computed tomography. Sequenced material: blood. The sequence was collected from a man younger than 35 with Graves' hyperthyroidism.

CDR3 amino acids: CASSQDSGLANEQFF. CDR3 sequence (DNA): TGTGCCAGCAGCCAAGATTCGGGACTAGCAAATGAGCAGTTCTTC. J is TRBJ2-1 and V is TRBV4-2; 9 nucleotides line up with TRBD2. V shed 0 bases, J shed 7 bases, and the junction held 4 bases outside the gene matches. Per germline, CDR1 LGHNA and CDR2 YNFKEQ. This CDR3 has 15 residues.